A selection of T cell receptor beta chains follows, all from one sample in a study of shared clonotypes between healthy human individuals. TCRdb's table, derived via immunoSEQ multiplex PCR, lists solely in-frame clones and lacks some. The table has 650,000 to 700,000 clones, roughly 91% seen once. Sequenced input: memory CD8+ T cells from PBMCs. These receptors were taken from a man aged 18 to 29 in good health. Some clones in this sample may be carry-over from other donors' samples. The CDR3 runs from the conserved cysteine through the conserved F or W. Fields, in order: D gene, V gene, clone size, J gene, CDR3 DNA, CDR3 protein. D genes are given only for firm matches. Clone size is shown for a subset of rows, as once, few, many or a class of expanded clone.

D: TRBD1
V: TRBV5-1
size: .
J: TRBJ1-1
DNA: TGCGCCAGCAGCCTCGGACAGGGGGCTTTCCACACTGAAGCTTTCTTT
CDR3: CASSLGQGAFHTEAFF

D: TRBD1
V: TRBV27
size: .
J: TRBJ2-3
DNA: TGTGCCAGCAGCCCGGGACAGGGCACAGATACGCAGTATTTT
CDR3: CASSPGQGTDTQYF

D: TRBD2
V: TRBV5-1
size: .
J: TRBJ2-1
DNA: TGCGCCAGCAGTGTTGGACTAGCGGCGGCCTACAATGAGCAGTTCTTC
CDR3: CASSVGLAAAYNEQFF

D: .
V: TRBV27
size: few
J: TRBJ1-1
DNA: TGTGCCAGCAGTTTGACAGGGAACACTGAAGCTTTCTTT
CDR3: CASSLTGNTEAFF

D: .
V: TRBV18
size: .
J: TRBJ2-7
DNA: TGTGCCAGCTCACCTCCAGACCGGAATTCCCTCTACGAGCAGTACTTC
CDR3: CASSPPDRNSLYEQYF

D: TRBD1
V: TRBV7-8
size: .
J: TRBJ2-1
DNA: TGTGCCAGCAGCTTCAAGACAGGGAAGAGGAAGGGAGCGCAGTTCTTC
CDR3: CASSFKTGKRKGAQFF

D: TRBD1
V: TRBV13
size: .
J: TRBJ2-1
DNA: TGTGCCAGCAGCAACCGGGACAGGGAATACAATGAGCAGTTCTTC
CDR3: CASSNRDREYNEQFF

D: .
V: TRBV5-6
size: .
J: TRBJ2-3
DNA: TGTGCCAGCAGCTTGGGAGGAGCGAGCACAGATACGCAGTATTTT
CDR3: CASSLGGASTDTQYF

D: TRBD1
V: TRBV27
size: once
J: TRBJ2-1
DNA: TGTGCCAGCAGTTTAGGGACAGGGGGCAATGAGCAGTTCTTC
CDR3: CASSLGTGGNEQFF

D: TRBD2
V: TRBV4-1
size: .
J: TRBJ2-5
DNA: TGCGCCAGCAGCCAAGCTGGGAGGGCCGGGGAGACCCAGTACTTC
CDR3: CASSQAGRAGETQYF

D: .
V: TRBV18
size: .
J: TRBJ2-4
DNA: TGTGCCAGCTCACCGACAGTGGTATTAGCCAAAAACATTCAGTACTTC
CDR3: CASSPTVVLAKNIQYF

D: TRBD2
V: TRBV13
size: .
J: TRBJ2-1
DNA: TGTGCCAGCGAGGCCCTGACTAGCGGGAGTGCAGATGAGCAGTTCTTC
CDR3: CASEALTSGSADEQFF

D: TRBD2
V: TRBV9
size: .
J: TRBJ2-1
DNA: TGTGCCAGCAGCGTATGGGCTAGCGGGACCAATGAGCAGTTCTTC
CDR3: CASSVWASGTNEQFF

D: .
V: TRBV7-2
size: .
J: TRBJ2-1
DNA: TGTGCCAGCAGCTTAGACTATTTGAGAGGGGTGGGTTTCTTC
CDR3: CASSLDYLRGVGFF

D: .
V: TRBV5-6
size: .
J: TRBJ2-5
DNA: TGTGCCAGCAGCTTGGATCCAGGGGAAGAGACCCAGTACTTC
CDR3: CASSLDPGEETQYF

D: .
V: TRBV19
size: .
J: TRBJ1-1
DNA: TGTGCCAGTAGTATAGATCTTGAAGCTTTCTTT
CDR3: CASSIDLEAFF

D: .
V: TRBV7-2
size: .
J: TRBJ2-7
DNA: TGTGCCAGCAGCTTTGGCGGGGTCCTTAACGAGCAGTACTTC
CDR3: CASSFGGVLNEQYF

D: .
V: TRBV7-9
size: .
J: TRBJ2-5
DNA: TGTGCCAGCAGGACGACACTAAGAGAGACCCAGTACTTC
CDR3: CASRTTLRETQYF

D: .
V: TRBV4-3
size: .
J: TRBJ2-7
DNA: TGCGCCAGCAGTGGATTTCTGGGTACCTACGAGCAGTACTTC
CDR3: CASSGFLGTYEQYF

D: .
V: TRBV27
size: .
J: TRBJ1-5
DNA: TGTGCCAGCAGTCTAGGGGCTCCGGGGCCCCAGCATTTT
CDR3: CASSLGAPGPQHF

D: .
V: TRBV27
size: .
J: TRBJ2-6
DNA: TGTGCCAGCAGTTTACTCCCTCCTGGGGCCAACGTCCTGACTTTC
CDR3: CASSLLPPGANVLTF

D: .
V: TRBV27
size: .
J: TRBJ2-1
DNA: TGTGCCAGCAGTTTAATGTCTCGTTCTAATGAGCAGTTCTTC
CDR3: CASSLMSRSNEQFF

D: .
V: TRBV11-2
size: .
J: TRBJ2-7
DNA: TGTGCCAGCAGCCAAGACGACAGCTCCTACGAGCAGTACTTC
CDR3: CASSQDDSSYEQYF

D: .
V: TRBV6-1
size: .
J: TRBJ1-5
DNA: TGTGCCAGCAGTGAAAGTGAGGAGGGCCATCAGCCCCAGCATTTT
CDR3: CASSESEEGHQPQHF

D: .
V: TRBV28
size: .
J: TRBJ2-7
DNA: TGTGCCAGCAGTGGTTTAGTAGATTCGGATTACGAGCAGTACTTC
CDR3: CASSGLVDSDYEQYF

D: .
V: TRBV23-1
size: once
J: TRBJ2-7
DNA: TGCGCCAGCAGTCAAGAGGGGGACAAAACCCACGAGCAGTACTTC
CDR3: CASSQEGDKTHEQYF

D: .
V: TRBV6-5
size: .
J: TRBJ2-7
DNA: TGTGCCAGCAGTCCTACGGGACCCAGCCCCTACGAGCAGTACTTC
CDR3: CASSPTGPSPYEQYF

D: TRBD2
V: TRBV29-1
size: .
J: TRBJ2-7
DNA: TGCAGCGTGCTAGCGGAGGGACTTTACGAGCAGTACTTC
CDR3: CSVLAEGLYEQYF

D: .
V: TRBV27
size: .
J: TRBJ2-7
DNA: TGTGCCAGCAGTCCGTCTTCGTGGGGCGGCGAGCAGTACTTC
CDR3: CASSPSSWGGEQYF

D: .
V: TRBV27
size: .
J: TRBJ1-2
DNA: TGTGCCAGCAGTTTCTCGTCGGTGCAGGGCTACACCTTC
CDR3: CASSFSSVQGYTF

D: .
V: TRBV13
size: .
J: TRBJ1-1
DNA: TGTGCCAGCAGCTTACTCGGGGGGCGAGAAGCTTTCTTT
CDR3: CASSLLGGREAFF

D: .
V: TRBV10-3
size: .
J: TRBJ1-1
DNA: TGTGCCATCAGTGAGTCGTTCATCCGGGACACTGAAGCTTTCTTT
CDR3: CAISESFIRDTEAFF

D: .
V: TRBV16
size: .
J: TRBJ2-7
DNA: TGTGCCAGCAGCCAATTCGTCTCTTTCGAGCAGTACTTC
CDR3: CASSQFVSFEQYF

D: TRBD2
V: TRBV7-8
size: .
J: TRBJ2-7
DNA: TGTGCCAGCAGCTCAAGCGGGACCCTCTACGAGCAGTACTTC
CDR3: CASSSSGTLYEQYF

D: .
V: TRBV15
size: .
J: TRBJ2-2
DNA: TGTGCCACCAGCAGGATGGGTGGCGGGGAGCTGTTTTTT
CDR3: CATSRMGGGELFF

D: .
V: TRBV10-3
size: .
J: TRBJ1-1
DNA: TGTGCCATCAGTGAGTCGACCGCGAACACTGAAGCTTTCTTT
CDR3: CAISESTANTEAFF

D: TRBD2
V: TRBV15
size: .
J: TRBJ2-1
DNA: TGTGCCACCAGCAAGCGGGGCGGTGAGCAGTTCTTC
CDR3: CATSKRGGEQFF

D: .
V: TRBV4-2
size: .
J: TRBJ1-1
DNA: TGTGCCAGCAGCCAAGAAGTGGGGGATCGAACTGAAGCTTTCTTT
CDR3: CASSQEVGDRTEAFF

D: .
V: TRBV28
size: .
J: TRBJ2-7
DNA: TGTGCCAGCAGTTTTGCAGTCTCCTACGAGCAGTACTTC
CDR3: CASSFAVSYEQYF

D: TRBD1
V: TRBV27
size: .
J: TRBJ1-1
DNA: TGTGCCAGCAGTTCATGGACAGGGGGCCGGATAGGGAACACTGAAGCTTTCTTT
CDR3: CASSSWTGGRIGNTEAFF

D: .
V: TRBV27
size: .
J: TRBJ2-7
DNA: TGTGCCAGCAGTTTCCGGGACGGTCACTACGAGCAGTACTTC
CDR3: CASSFRDGHYEQYF

D: TRBD1
V: TRBV5-1
size: .
J: TRBJ2-1
DNA: TGCGCCAGCAGCAGTACCCGGGACAGGGGGGAGATCTTC
CDR3: CASSSTRDRGEIF

D: TRBD2
V: TRBV4-3
size: .
J: TRBJ2-3
DNA: TGCGCCAGCAGCCAAGAGGAGCGGGGCGCAGATACGCAGTATTTT
CDR3: CASSQEERGADTQYF

D: .
V: TRBV27
size: .
J: TRBJ1-5
DNA: TGTGCCAGCACCCCCCAGGGAGATAGCAATCAGCCCCAGCATTTT
CDR3: CASTPQGDSNQPQHF

D: .
V: TRBV7-3
size: .
J: TRBJ1-5
DNA: TGTGCCAGCCACGTAGAGGGAGGTGTAAGGTGGGGGGAAGGTCAGCCCCAGCATTTT
CDR3: CASHVEGGVRWGEGQPQHF

D: .
V: TRBV10-3
size: .
J: TRBJ2-3
DNA: TGTGCCATCGGCCTGGGGGCCACGCAGTATTTT
CDR3: CAIGLGATQYF

D: .
V: TRBV2
size: few
J: TRBJ2-2
DNA: TGTGCCAGCATCGGGGATTCCGGGGAGCTGTTTTTT
CDR3: CASIGDSGELFF

D: TRBD1
V: TRBV4-3
size: .
J: TRBJ2-7
DNA: TGCGCCAGCAGCCAAGATTCCGGGACAGGGTCCGAGCAGTACTTC
CDR3: CASSQDSGTGSEQYF

D: TRBD1
V: TRBV9
size: .
J: TRBJ1-4
DNA: TGTGCCAGCAGCGTAGGGTCAGGGGGCAATGAAAAACTGTTTTTT
CDR3: CASSVGSGGNEKLFF

D: .
V: TRBV25-1
size: .
J: TRBJ1-1
DNA: TGTGCCAGCAGTGCACGGGGCCCCATGAACACTGAAGCTTTCTTT
CDR3: CASSARGPMNTEAFF

D: .
V: TRBV6-4
size: once
J: TRBJ2-1
DNA: TGTGCCGGCGACAGATACAATGAGCAGTTCTTC
CDR3: CAGDRYNEQFF

D: TRBD2
V: TRBV4-1
size: .
J: TRBJ2-2
DNA: TGCGCCAGCAGCCAAGGACTAGCGTCTTGGTGGGGGGAGCTGTTTTTT
CDR3: CASSQGLASWWGELFF

D: TRBD2
V: TRBV7-2
size: .
J: TRBJ2-1
DNA: TGTGCCAGCAGCTTAGTAGCGGGCGCAGGCGAGCAGTTCTTC
CDR3: CASSLVAGAGEQFF

D: .
V: TRBV9
size: .
J: TRBJ2-2
DNA: TGTGCCAGCATGTCGGACCCCTCGAGCACCGGGGAGCTGTTTTTT
CDR3: CASMSDPSSTGELFF

D: TRBD1
V: TRBV19
size: .
J: TRBJ1-2
DNA: TGTGCCAGTAGTGCGGGCTTCAGGGGGCCTAAGTATGGCTACACCTTC
CDR3: CASSAGFRGPKYGYTF

D: TRBD2
V: TRBV10-3
size: once
J: TRBJ2-1
DNA: TGTGCCATCAGTGAGTTTCGGGCTAGCGGGAGTGTGGGCAATGAGCAGTTCTTC
CDR3: CAISEFRASGSVGNEQFF

D: .
V: TRBV19
size: once
J: TRBJ2-1
DNA: TGTGCCAGTACAGTATCATTCAGGCCCAGGGATGAGCAGTTCTTC
CDR3: CASTVSFRPRDEQFF

D: .
V: TRBV19
size: .
J: TRBJ1-1
DNA: TGTGCCAGTAGTGGACCATCACAGGTTCCCGTTGAGGTGAACACTGAAGCTTTCTTT
CDR3: CASSGPSQVPVEVNTEAFF

D: TRBD2
V: TRBV7-9
size: .
J: TRBJ2-3
DNA: TGTGCCAGCAGCCCCCAGGTAGCGGGGCTACCAGATACGCAGTATTTT
CDR3: CASSPQVAGLPDTQYF